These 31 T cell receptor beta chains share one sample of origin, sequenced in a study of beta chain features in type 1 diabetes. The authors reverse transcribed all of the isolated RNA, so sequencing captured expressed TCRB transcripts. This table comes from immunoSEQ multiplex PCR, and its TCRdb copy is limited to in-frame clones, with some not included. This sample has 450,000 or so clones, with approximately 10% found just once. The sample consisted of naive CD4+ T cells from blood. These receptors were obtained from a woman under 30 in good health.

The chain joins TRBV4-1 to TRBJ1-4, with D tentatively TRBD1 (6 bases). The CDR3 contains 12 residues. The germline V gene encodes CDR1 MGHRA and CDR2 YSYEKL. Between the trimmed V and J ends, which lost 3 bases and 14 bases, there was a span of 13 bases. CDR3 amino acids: CASSHTAGQLFF. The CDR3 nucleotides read TGCGCCAGCAGCCATACTGCCGGACAGCTGTTTTTT.

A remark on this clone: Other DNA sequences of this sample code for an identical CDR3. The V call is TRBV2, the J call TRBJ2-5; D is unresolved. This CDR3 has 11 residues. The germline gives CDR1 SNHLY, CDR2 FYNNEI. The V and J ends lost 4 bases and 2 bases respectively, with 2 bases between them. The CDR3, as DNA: TGTGCCAGCAGTGTACAAGAGACCCAGTACTTC. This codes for CASSVQETQYF.

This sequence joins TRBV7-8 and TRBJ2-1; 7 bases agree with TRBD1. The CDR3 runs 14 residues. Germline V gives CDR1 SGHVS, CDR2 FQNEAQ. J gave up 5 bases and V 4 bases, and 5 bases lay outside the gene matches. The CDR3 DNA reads TGTGCCAGCAGCTCCAGGGACAGCGACAATGAGCAGTTCTTC. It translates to CASSSRDSDNEQFF.

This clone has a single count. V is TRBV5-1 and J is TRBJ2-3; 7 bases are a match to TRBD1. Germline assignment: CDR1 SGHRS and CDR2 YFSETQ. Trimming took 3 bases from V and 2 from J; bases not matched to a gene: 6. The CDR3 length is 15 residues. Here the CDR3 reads CASSWPGQNTDTQYF. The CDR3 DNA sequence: TGCGCCAGCAGCTGGCCGGGACAGAACACAGATACGCAGTATTTT.

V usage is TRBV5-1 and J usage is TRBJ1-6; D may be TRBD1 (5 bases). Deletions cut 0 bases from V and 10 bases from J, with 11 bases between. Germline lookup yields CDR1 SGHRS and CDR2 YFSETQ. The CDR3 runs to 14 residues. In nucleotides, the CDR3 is TGCGCCAGCAGCTTGGCGGCCCGGGGCTCACCCCTCCACTTT. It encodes CASSLAARGSPLHF.

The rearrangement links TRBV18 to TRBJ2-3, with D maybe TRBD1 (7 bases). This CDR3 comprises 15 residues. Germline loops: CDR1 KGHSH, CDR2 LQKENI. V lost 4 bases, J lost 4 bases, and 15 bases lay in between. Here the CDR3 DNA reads TGTGCCAGCTCACGCCCAGGGGGGTCTCCAGATACGCAGTATTTT. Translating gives CASSRPGGSPDTQYF.

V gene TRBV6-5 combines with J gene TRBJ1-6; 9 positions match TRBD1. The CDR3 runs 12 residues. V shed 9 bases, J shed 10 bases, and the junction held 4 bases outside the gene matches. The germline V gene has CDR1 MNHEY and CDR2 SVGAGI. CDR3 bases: TGTGCCAGGGGACAGGGCGGCTCACCCCTCCACTTT. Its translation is CARGQGGSPLHF.

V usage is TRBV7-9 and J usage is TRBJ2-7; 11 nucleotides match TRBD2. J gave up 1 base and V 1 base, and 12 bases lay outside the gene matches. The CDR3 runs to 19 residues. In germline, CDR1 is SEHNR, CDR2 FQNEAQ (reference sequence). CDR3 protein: CASSLGGLSGRAVSYEQYF. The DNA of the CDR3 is TGTGCCAGCAGCTTAGGAGGTCTTAGCGGGAGGGCCGTATCCTACGAGCAGTACTTC.

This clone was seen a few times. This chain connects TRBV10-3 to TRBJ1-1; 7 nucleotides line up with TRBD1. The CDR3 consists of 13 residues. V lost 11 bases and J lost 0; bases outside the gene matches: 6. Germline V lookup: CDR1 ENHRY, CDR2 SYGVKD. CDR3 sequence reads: CAGNRGLNTEAFF. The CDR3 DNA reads TGTGCCGGAAACAGGGGTTTGAACACTGAAGCTTTCTTT.

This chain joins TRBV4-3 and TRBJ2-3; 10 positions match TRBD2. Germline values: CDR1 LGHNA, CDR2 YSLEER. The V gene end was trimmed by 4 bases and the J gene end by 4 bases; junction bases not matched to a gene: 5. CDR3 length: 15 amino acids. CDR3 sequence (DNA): TGCGCCAGCAGCCCAAGACTAGCGGGCTCAGATACGCAGTATTTT. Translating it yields CASSPRLAGSDTQYF.

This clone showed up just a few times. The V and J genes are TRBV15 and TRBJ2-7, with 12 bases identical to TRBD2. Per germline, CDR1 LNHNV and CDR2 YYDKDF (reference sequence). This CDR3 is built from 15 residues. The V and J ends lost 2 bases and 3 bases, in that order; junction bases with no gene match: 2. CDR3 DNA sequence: TGTGCCACCAGCAGATCGACTAGCGGGAGCTACGAGCAGTACTTC. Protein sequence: CATSRSTSGSYEQYF.

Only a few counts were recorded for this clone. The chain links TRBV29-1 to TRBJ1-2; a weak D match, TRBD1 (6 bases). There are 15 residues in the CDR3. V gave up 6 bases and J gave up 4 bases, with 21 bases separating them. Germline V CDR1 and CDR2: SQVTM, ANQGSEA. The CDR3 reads CSVRSAPDRFYGYTF. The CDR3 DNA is TGCAGCGTACGAAGTGCGCCGGACAGATTCTATGGCTACACCTTC.

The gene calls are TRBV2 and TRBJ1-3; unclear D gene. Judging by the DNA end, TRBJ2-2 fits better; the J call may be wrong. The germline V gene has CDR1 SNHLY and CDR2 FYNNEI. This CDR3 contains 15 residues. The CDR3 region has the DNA TGTGCCAGCAGTGGCCAGTCCATTAACACCGGGGAGCTGTTTTTT. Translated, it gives CASSGQSINTGELFF.

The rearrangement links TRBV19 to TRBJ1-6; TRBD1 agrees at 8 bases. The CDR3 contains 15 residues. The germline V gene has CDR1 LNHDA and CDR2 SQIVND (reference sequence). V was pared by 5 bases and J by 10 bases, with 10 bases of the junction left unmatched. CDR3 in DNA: TGTGCCAGTAGTGAACTCCGACAGGGGATATCACCCCTCCACTTT. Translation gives CASSELRQGISPLHF.

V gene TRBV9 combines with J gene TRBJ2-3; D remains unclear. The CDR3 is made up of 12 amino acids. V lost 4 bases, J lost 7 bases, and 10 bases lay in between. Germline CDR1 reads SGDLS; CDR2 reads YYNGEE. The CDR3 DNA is TGTGCCAGCAGCTCTCAAATACATACGCAGTATTTT. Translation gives CASSSQIHTQYF.

CDR3 in amino acids: CAWDLGGGNQPQHF. The CDR3 DNA follows: TGTGCCTGGGACCTCGGTGGAGGCAATCAGCCCCAGCATTTT. The rearrangement joins TRBV30 to TRBJ1-5; D is ambiguous. CDR1 and CDR2 (germline): GTSNPN, SVGIG (reference sequence). This CDR3 comprises 14 residues. With 5 bases removed from V and 2 bases from J, the gap between germline ends came to 13 bases.

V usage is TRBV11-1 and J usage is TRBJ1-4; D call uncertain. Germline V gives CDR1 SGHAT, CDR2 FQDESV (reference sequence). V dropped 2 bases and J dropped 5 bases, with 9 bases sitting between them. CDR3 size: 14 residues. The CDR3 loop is CASSLHLGNEKLFF. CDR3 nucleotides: TGTGCCAGCAGCTTACACCTTGGGAATGAAAAACTGTTTTTT.

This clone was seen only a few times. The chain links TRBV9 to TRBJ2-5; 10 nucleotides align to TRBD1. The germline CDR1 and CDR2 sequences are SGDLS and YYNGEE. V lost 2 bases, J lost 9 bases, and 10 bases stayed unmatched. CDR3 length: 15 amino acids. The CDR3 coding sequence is TGTGCCAGCAGCGTCTCCCCGGGACAGGGGATGTCCCAGTACTTC. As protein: CASSVSPGQGMSQYF.

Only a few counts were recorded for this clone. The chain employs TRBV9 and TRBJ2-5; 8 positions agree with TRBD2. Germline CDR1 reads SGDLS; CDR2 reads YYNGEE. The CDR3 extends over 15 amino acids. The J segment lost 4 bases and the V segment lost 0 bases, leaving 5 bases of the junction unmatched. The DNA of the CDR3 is TGTGCCAGCAGCGTAGTAGCGGGACTCCGAGAGACCCAGTACTTC. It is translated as CASSVVAGLRETQYF.

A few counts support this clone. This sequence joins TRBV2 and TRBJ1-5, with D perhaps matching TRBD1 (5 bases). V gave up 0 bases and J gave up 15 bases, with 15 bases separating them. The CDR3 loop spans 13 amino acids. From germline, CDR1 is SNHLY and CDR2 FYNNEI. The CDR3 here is CASSEARDGQGHF. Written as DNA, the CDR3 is TGTGCCAGCAGTGAAGCGCGGGACGGACAAGGGCATTTT.

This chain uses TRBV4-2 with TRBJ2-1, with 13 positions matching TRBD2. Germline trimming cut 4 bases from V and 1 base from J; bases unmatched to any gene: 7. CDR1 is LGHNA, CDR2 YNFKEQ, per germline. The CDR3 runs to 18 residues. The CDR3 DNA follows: TGTGCCAGCAGCCTACTAGCGGGGGGGACCCTTTCCTACAATGAGCAGTTCTTC. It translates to CASSLLAGGTLSYNEQFF.

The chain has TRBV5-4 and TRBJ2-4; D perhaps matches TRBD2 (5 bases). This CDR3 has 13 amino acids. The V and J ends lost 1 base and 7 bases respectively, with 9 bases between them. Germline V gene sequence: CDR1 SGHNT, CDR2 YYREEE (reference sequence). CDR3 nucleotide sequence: TGTGCCAGCAGCTTGCGGGGAGAGAACATTCAGTACTTC. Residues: CASSLRGENIQYF.

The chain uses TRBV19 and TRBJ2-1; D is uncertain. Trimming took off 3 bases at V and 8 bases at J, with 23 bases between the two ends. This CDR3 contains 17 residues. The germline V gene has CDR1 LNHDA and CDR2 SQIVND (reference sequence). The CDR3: CASSITLGAPGGDEQFF. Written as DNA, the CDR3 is TGTGCCAGTAGTATTACTCTCGGAGCGCCCGGTGGGGATGAGCAGTTCTTC.

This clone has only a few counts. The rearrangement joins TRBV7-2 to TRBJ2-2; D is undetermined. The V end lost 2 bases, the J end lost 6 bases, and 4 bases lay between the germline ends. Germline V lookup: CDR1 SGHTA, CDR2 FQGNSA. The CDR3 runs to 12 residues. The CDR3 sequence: CASSLRSGELFF. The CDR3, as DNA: TGTGCCAGCAGCTTACGTTCCGGGGAGCTGTTTTTT. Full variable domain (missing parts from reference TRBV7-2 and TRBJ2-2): GAGVSQSPSNKVTEKGKDVELRCDPISGHTALYWYRQSLGQGLEFLIYFQGNSAPDKSGLPSDRFSAERTGGSVSTLTIQRTQQEDSAVYLCASSLRSGELFFGEGSRLTVL.

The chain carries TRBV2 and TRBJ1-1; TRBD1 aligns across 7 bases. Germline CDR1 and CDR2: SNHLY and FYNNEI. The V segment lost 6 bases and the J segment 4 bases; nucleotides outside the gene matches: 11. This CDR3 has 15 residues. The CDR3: CASRRIQGGSTEAFF. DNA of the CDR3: TGTGCCAGCAGGAGGATTCAGGGGGGTAGCACTGAAGCTTTCTTT.

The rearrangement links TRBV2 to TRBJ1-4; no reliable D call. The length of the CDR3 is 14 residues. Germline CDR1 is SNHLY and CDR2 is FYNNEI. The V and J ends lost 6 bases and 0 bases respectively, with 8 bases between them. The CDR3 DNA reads TGTGCCAGCAGGGCAGGATCAACTAATGAAAAACTGTTTTTT. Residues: CASRAGSTNEKLFF.

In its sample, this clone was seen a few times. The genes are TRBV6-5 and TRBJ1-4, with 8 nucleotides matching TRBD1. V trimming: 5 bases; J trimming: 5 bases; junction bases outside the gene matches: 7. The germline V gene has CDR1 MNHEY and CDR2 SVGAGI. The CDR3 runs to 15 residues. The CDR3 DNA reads TGTGCCAGCAGTAACCCAGGGGGCCGAAATGAAAAACTGTTTTTT. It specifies CASSNPGGRNEKLFF.

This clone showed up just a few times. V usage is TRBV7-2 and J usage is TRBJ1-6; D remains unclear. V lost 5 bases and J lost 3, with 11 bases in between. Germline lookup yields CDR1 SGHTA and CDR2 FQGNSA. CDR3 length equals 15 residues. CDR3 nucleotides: TGTGCCAGCAGCCTCCGACTTTACTATAATTCACCCCTCCACTTT. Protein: CASSLRLYYNSPLHF.

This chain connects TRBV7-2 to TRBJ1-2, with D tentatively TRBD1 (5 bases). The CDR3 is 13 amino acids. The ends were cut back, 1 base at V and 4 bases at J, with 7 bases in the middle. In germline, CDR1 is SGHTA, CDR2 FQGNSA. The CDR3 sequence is CASSLGGGYGYTF. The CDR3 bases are TGTGCCAGCAGCTTAGGGGGCGGCTATGGCTACACCTTC.

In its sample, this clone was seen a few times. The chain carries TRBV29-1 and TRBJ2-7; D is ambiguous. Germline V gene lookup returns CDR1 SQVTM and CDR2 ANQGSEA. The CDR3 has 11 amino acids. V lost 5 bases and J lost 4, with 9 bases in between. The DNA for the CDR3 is TGCAGCGTTTTTGTCGGATACGAGCAGTACGTC. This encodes CSVFVGYEQYV.

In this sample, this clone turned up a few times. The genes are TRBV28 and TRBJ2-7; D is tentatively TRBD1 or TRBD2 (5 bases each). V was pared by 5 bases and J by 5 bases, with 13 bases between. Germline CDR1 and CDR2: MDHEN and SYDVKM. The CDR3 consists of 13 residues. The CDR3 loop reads CASSLGTPNEQYV. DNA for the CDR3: TGTGCCAGCAGTCTAGGGACCCCCAACGAGCAGTACGTC.